The entry below gives a single T cell receptor (beta chain) sequence along with its context. A second about 7 to 12 cycle PCR used barcoded and J-beta primers. Samples each returned at least 3 million CDR3-containing paired-end reads. TCRdb processed the 5' RACE reads anew with MiXCR; each CDR3 protein has one entry. The sample records approximately 940,000 distinct CDR3 sequences, 40% to 60% being singletons. The entry originates in a study of blood T cells in healthy people across ages. V lost 0 bases and J 6 bases, leaving 6 bases between the germline ends. The CDR3 has 12 amino acids. This TCR came from a man aged 25 to 45 in good health. This chain uses TRBV23-1 with TRBJ2-7; D unresolved. TRBV23-1 is flagged as an ORF with uncertain function. Specimen: blood. The CDR3 here is CASSQSKVEQYF. CDR3 bases: TGCGCCAGCAGTCAATCAAAGGTCGAGCAGTACTTC.